This T cell receptor beta chain derives from a study of beta chain features in type 1 diabetes. A few counts support this clone. Its target is not known. Purity exceeding 95% was reached by all sorted populations. Expressed TCRB transcripts were sequenced, since all the RNA that had been isolated was reverse transcribed. The data were produced by immunoSEQ multiplex PCR, yet TCRdb's version contains in-frame clones alone and is incomplete. Of a few hundred thousand clones listed, roughly 17% are singletons. Notes on the study in general: A closer apparent resemblance between naive, central memory and Treg TCRB repertoires was seen in patients than in healthy donors. Type 1 diabetes patients had TCRB CDR3s that were shorter (moderately but significantly so) in all four CD4+ subsets.

Unmatched junction bases numbered 5, after V lost 2 bases and J lost 5 bases. In germline, CDR1 is MGHDK, CDR2 SYGVNS. CDR3 length: 15 residues. The sequence came from a man aged 30 to 45 with type 1 diabetes. The sequencing input was naive CD4+ T cells from blood. The chain recombines TRBV25-1 with TRBJ2-1, with 8 bases matching TRBD2. The CDR3 loop reads CASSEPRAGDNEQFF. CDR3 bases: TGTGCCAGCAGTGAACCCAGAGCGGGAGACAATGAGCAGTTCTTC.